The T cell receptor (beta chain) described here comes from a study of blood T cell repertoires in COVID-19. In the study overall: Acute and convalescent COVID-19 samples came from the United States, Italy and Spain. From T cells, B-cell-depleted T cells, or PBMCs came the material, which was cDNA or gDNA.

Regarding this clone: This sample includes further DNA sequences coding for the same CDR3.

The data were produced by immunoSEQ multiplex PCR, yet TCRdb's version contains in-frame clones alone and is incomplete. The sample shows about 190,000 clones, roughly 81% of them seen only once. Per germline, CDR1 MNHEY and CDR2 SVGAGI. V lost 0 bases and J 0 bases, leaving 9 bases between the germline ends. This CDR3 has 15 residues. The sequencing input was peripheral blood. The receptor was isolated from a woman aged 70 to 79 with active or convalescent COVID-19. V and J are TRBV6-5 and TRBJ2-7, with D perhaps TRBD2 (6 bases). CDR3 residues: CASSYSSGSSYEQYF. The CDR3 DNA reads TGTGCCAGCAGTTACTCTTCCGGGAGCTCCTACGAGCAGTACTTC.